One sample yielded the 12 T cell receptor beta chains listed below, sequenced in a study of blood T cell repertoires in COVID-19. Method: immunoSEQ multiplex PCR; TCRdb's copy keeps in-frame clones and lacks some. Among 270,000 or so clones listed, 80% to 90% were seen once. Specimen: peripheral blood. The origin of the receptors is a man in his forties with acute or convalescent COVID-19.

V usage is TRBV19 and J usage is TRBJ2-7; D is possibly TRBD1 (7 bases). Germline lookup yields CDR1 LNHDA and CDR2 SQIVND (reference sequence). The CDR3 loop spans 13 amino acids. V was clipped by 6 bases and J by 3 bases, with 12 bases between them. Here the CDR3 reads CASSPGGNYEQYF. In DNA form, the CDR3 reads TGTGCCAGTAGCCCAGGGGGGAACTACGAGCAGTACTTC.

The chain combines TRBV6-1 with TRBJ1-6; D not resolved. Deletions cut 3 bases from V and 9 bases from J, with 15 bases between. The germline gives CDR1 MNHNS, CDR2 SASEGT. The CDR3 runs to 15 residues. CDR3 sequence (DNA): TGTGCCAGCAGTGAGGAGGGATGGTCCGGTTCACCCCTCCACTTT. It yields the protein CASSEEGWSGSPLHF.

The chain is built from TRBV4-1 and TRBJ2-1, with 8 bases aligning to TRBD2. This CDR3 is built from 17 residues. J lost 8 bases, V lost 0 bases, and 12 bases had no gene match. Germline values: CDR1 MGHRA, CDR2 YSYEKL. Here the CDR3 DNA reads TGCGCCAGCAGCCAAGATTTCAGCGGGGGCCAGGGCCATGAGCAGTTCTTC. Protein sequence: CASSQDFSGGQGHEQFF.

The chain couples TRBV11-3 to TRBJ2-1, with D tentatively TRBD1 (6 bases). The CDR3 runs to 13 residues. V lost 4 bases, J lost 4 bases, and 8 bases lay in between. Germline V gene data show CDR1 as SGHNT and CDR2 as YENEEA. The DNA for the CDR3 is TGTGCCAGCAGCTCAGACAGGTACAATGAGCAGTTCTTC. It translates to CASSSDRYNEQFF.

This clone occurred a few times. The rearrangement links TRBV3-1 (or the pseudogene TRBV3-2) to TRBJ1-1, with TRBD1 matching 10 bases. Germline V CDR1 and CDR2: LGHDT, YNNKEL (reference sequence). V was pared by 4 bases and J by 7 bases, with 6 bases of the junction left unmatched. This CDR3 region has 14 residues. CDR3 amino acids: CASSLPGQGSEAFF. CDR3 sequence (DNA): TGTGCCAGCAGCCTACCGGGACAGGGGAGTGAAGCTTTCTTT.

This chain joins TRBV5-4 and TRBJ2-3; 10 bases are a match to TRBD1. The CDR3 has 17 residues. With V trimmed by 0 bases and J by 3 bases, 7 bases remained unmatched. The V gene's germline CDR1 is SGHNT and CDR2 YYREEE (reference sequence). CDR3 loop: CASSLEGQGRRTDTQYF. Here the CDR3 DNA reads TGTGCCAGCAGCTTGGAGGGACAGGGGAGGAGGACAGATACGCAGTATTTT.

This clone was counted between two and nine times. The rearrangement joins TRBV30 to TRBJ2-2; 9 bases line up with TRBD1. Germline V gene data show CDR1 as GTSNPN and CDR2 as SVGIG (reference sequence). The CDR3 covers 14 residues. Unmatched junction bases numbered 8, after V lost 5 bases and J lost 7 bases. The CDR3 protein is CAWDLGQGIGELFF. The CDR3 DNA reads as TGTGCCTGGGACCTGGGACAGGGAATCGGGGAGCTGTTTTTT.

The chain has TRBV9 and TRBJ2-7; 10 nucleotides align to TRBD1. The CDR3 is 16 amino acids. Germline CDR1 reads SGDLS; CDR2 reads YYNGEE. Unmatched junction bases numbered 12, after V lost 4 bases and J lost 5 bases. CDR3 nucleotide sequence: TGTGCCAGCAGCCCGACCTCCGGGACAGGGGTCAACGAGCAGTACTTC. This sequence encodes CASSPTSGTGVNEQYF. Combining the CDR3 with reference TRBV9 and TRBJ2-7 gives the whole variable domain DSGVTQTPKHLITATGQRVTLRCSPRSGDLSVYWYQQSLDQGLQFLIQYYNGEERAKGNILERFSAQQFPDLHSELNLSSLELGDSALYFCASSPTSGTGVNEQYFGPGTRLTVT.

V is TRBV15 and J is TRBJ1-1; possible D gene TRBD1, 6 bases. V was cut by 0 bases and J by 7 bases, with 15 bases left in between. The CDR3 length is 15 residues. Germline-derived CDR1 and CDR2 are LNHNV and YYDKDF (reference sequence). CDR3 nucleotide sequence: TGTGCCACCAGCAGAGATTACAGGGAGGGCGATGAAGCTTTCTTT. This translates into CATSRDYREGDEAFF.

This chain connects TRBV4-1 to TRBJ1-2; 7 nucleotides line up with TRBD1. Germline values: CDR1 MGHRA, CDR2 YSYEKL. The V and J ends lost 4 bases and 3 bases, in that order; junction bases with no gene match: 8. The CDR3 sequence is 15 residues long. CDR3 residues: CASSPRQGQDYGYTF. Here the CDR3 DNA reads TGCGCCAGCAGCCCCCGACAGGGTCAGGACTATGGCTACACCTTC.

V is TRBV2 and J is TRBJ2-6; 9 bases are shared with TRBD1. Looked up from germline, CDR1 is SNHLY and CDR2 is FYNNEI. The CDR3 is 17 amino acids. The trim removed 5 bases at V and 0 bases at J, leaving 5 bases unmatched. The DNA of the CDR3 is TGTGCCAGCAGTCCCGGACAGGGGTACTCTGGGGCCAACGTCCTGACTTTC. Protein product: CASSPGQGYSGANVLTF.

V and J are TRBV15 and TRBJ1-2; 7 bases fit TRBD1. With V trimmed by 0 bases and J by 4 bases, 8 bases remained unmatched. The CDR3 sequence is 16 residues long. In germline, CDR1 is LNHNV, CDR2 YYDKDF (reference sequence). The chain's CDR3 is CATSRDRAAGGYGYTF. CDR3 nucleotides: TGTGCCACCAGCAGAGATAGGGCCGCAGGGGGCTATGGCTACACCTTC.